This T cell receptor (beta chain) was captured in a study of radiotherapy plus CTLA-4 blockade in lung cancer. Study background: Of the patients, under 20% showed objective responses and roughly 30% attained disease control. General study findings and limits: TCR clones originating in tumors grew in number in blood after radiotherapy plus ipilimumab. Among reported predictors of response, early blood T cell clone dynamics with interferon-beta performed best.

CDR1 SGDLS and CDR2 YYNGEE come from the germline V gene. This CDR3 region has 14 residues. The junction had 2 bases not matched to a gene; V was cut back by 4 bases and J by 1 base. Assay: immunoSEQ multiplex PCR; the TCRdb copy retains only in-frame clones and omits some. Of about 95,000 clones in the sample, around four fifths were seen once. Comment on this clone: The target antigen is unknown.

Participants had chemo-refractory metastatic non-small-cell lung cancer and were treated with focal radiation plus ipilimumab CTLA-4 blockade. The sequences come from peripheral blood, collected from a patient treated with radiotherapy plus ipilimumab. The chain couples TRBV9 to TRBJ2-3; 8 bases match TRBD1. This clonotype was obtained from a human donor with non-small cell lung cancer who had a partial response to radiotherapy plus ipilimumab. The CDR3 DNA reads TGTGCCAGCAGCTGGGGACAGGGCACAGATACGCAGTATTTT. Translating it yields CASSWGQGTDTQYF. Combining the CDR3 with reference TRBV9 and TRBJ2-3 gives the whole variable domain DSGVTQTPKHLITATGQRVTLRCSPRSGDLSVYWYQQSLDQGLQFLIQYYNGEERAKGNILERFSAQQFPDLHSELNLSSLELGDSALYFCASSWGQGTDTQYFGPGTRLTVL.